The entry that follows covers one T cell receptor (beta chain) sequence. The data were obtained in a study of tumor-infiltrating lymphocytes in oesophageal squamous cell carcinoma. Via MiXCR, TCRdb re-called the PCR reads, giving one row per CDR3 protein. Of more than 9,500 distinct CDR3 sequences listed, under 70% are singletons. The ends were cut back, 4 bases at V and 5 bases at J, with 9 bases in the middle. The CDR3 is 13 amino acids. Germline V gene lookup returns CDR1 SEHNR and CDR2 FQNEAQ (reference sequence). This receptor was identified in a male donor with esophageal squamous cell carcinoma. Specimen: esophageal tumor tissue. The chain joins TRBV7-9 to TRBJ2-1; tentative D call: TRBD2 (6 bases). The CDR3 bases are TGTGCCAGCAGCTCCGGGACTCACAATGAGCAGTTCTTC. Its translation: CASSSGTHNEQFF.